This T cell receptor beta chain was retrieved from a study of OX40 agonist ivuxolimab in advanced cancers. On the study more broadly: Dose-escalation patients' cancers were hepatocellular carcinoma, melanoma, renal cell or head and neck cancer. Of the patients, three showed partial responses, one with hepatocellular carcinoma and two with cutaneous melanoma.

Overall study results and limits: The study found that CD8+ T cells averaged more expanded clones than CD4+. At doses 0.1 to 3.0 mg/kg, CD4+ and CD8+ clones expanded.

Worth noting for this clone: Its antigen remains unidentified.

Germline V gene lookup returns CDR1 SGHDT and CDR2 YYEEEE. The CDR3 sequence is 15 residues long. Trimming pared 1 base from V and 7 bases from J, leaving 15 bases between. Clones were read by immunoSEQ multiplex PCR, and TCRdb kept only the in-frame ones, dropping some. Of about 56,000 clones detected, around 86% appear once; the ten largest clones hold around 4.3%. This TCR derives from an adult with an advanced solid tumor such as melanoma, head and neck, liver or kidney cancer. The specimen was CD4+ or CD8+ T cells sorted from blood, collected in a trial of the OX40 agonist ivuxolimab. The V gene is TRBV5-6, the J gene TRBJ1-5, with a tentative D call TRBD1 (6 bases). The CDR3 DNA reads as TGTGCCAGCAGCTTGTTAAGTACAGGGAGGCAGCCCCAGCATTTT. This encodes CASSLLSTGRQPQHF.